These 26 T cell receptor beta chains came from one sample sequenced in a study of T cell repertoires in ileal Crohn's disease. Sequenced by immunoSEQ multiplex PCR; TCRdb stores in-frame clones only, minus some. The sample carries 55,000 to 65,000 clones, 85% to 90% recorded once. Time point here: neoterminal ileum biopsy at postoperative endoscopy, about 6 months after surgery. The sequenced material came from ileal tissue. These receptor sequences come from an adult with Crohn's disease.

J is TRBJ1-5 and V is TRBV2; D perhaps matches TRBD1 (6 bases). The V gene lost 6 bases and the J gene lost 2 bases, with 11 bases spanning the gap. The CDR3 extends over 14 amino acids. Germline CDR1 and CDR2: SNHLY and FYNNEI. This CDR3 is CASSEQGGNQPQHF. As DNA, the CDR3 is TGTGCCAGCAGCGAACAGGGCGGCAATCAGCCCCAGCATTTT.

The V gene is TRBV11-1, the J gene TRBJ2-1; tentatively, D is TRBD2 (5 bases). The germline CDR1 and CDR2 sequences are SGHAT and FQDESV (reference sequence). The length of the CDR3 is 11 residues. Trimming pared 4 bases from V and 10 bases from J, leaving 8 bases between. CDR3 sequence (DNA): TGTGCCAGCAGCTCAACGGGGGAGCAGTTCTTC. Translation gives CASSSTGEQFF.

V is TRBV19 and J is TRBJ1-2; TRBD1 aligns across 7 bases. J lost 4 bases, V lost 4 bases, and 6 bases had no gene match. The CDR3 is made up of 14 amino acids. Germline V gene data show CDR1 as LNHDA and CDR2 as SQIVND (reference sequence). This chain's CDR3 is CASSKQGISYGYTF. CDR3 nucleotides: TGTGCCAGTAGTAAACAGGGGATTTCCTATGGCTACACCTTC.

The table lists this clone with a few counts. The genes are TRBV13 and TRBJ2-4; 8 positions agree with TRBD1. The length of the CDR3 is 15 residues. V trimming: 5 bases; J trimming: 5 bases; junction bases outside the gene matches: 8. The V gene's germline CDR1 is PRHDT and CDR2 FYEKMQ (reference sequence). CDR3 in DNA: TGTGCCAGCAGCGACCGATACAGGGGGGAAAACATTCAGTACTTC. Encoded protein: CASSDRYRGENIQYF.

The gene calls are TRBV2 and TRBJ2-7; D is perhaps TRBD2 (6 bases). The CDR3 sequence is 15 residues long. In germline, CDR1 is SNHLY, CDR2 FYNNEI. Trimming took 3 bases from V and 0 from J, leaving 12 bases between them. The CDR3 DNA reads as TGTGCCAGCAGTGAGGGGACTCAAAGCTCCTACGAGCAGTACTTC. The encoded protein is CASSEGTQSSYEQYF. The whole variable domain, remainder taken from reference TRBV2 and TRBJ2-7, is EPEVTQTPSHQVTQMGQEVILRCVPISNHLYFYWYRQILGQKVEFLVSFYNNEISEKSEIFDDQFSVERPDGSNFTLKIRSTKLEDSAMYFCASSEGTQSSYEQYFGPGTRLTVT.

V usage is TRBV6-6 and J usage is TRBJ1-5; a possible D gene is TRBD1 (6 bases). The CDR3 consists of 14 residues. The ends were cut back, 5 bases at V and 1 base at J, with 9 bases in the middle. From germline, CDR1 is MNHNY and CDR2 SVGAGI (reference sequence). This chain's CDR3 is CASSGDRSNQPQHF. DNA of the CDR3: TGTGCCAGCAGTGGAGACAGGAGCAATCAGCCCCAGCATTTT.

The rearrangement uses TRBV7-9 and TRBJ1-1; 7 bases are a match to TRBD1. The CDR3 sequence is 14 residues long. Germline-derived CDR1 and CDR2 are SEHNR and FQNEAQ (reference sequence). The junction had 3 bases not matched to a gene; V was cut back by 2 bases and J by 3 bases. CDR3: CASSLLTGDTEAFF. The CDR3 nucleotides read TGTGCCAGCAGCTTACTAACAGGGGACACTGAAGCTTTCTTT.

The chain is built from TRBV7-8 and TRBJ2-1; perhaps TRBD2 as D (6 bases). Germline V gene lookup returns CDR1 SGHVS and CDR2 FQNEAQ. This CDR3 spans 16 amino acids. V dropped 3 bases and J dropped 8 bases, with 20 bases sitting between them. This CDR3 is CASSFDLRGGGDEQFF. CDR3 nucleotides: TGTGCCAGCAGCTTCGACCTACGGGGAGGTGGGGATGAGCAGTTCTTC.

The chain couples TRBV29-1 to TRBJ2-5; weak D call: TRBD1 (5 bases). Per germline, CDR1 SQVTM and CDR2 ANQGSEA. V gave up 4 bases and J gave up 1 base, with 13 bases separating them. This CDR3 comprises 14 residues. The CDR3 spells CSVAVRVSQETQYF. CDR3 nucleotide sequence: TGCAGCGTTGCAGTCAGGGTATCCCAAGAGACCCAGTACTTC.

J is TRBJ2-1 and V is TRBV5-1; possible D gene TRBD2, 5 bases. Germline values: CDR1 SGHRS, CDR2 YFSETQ. Trimming took 4 bases from V and 10 from J, leaving 21 bases between them. CDR3 size: 15 residues. The CDR3 DNA follows: TGCGCCAGCAGCCTCACCCAACGGGGTTTCAACGAGCAGTTCTTC. It codes for CASSLTQRGFNEQFF.

This rearrangement joins TRBV6-1 to TRBJ2-7, with D hard to call. CDR1 and CDR2 from the germline V gene are MNHNS and SASEGT. The germline V and J ends were trimmed by 5 bases and 4 bases, with 9 bases remaining between them. The CDR3 length is 12 residues. The CDR3 reads CASSFTEYEQYF. In nucleotides, the CDR3 is TGTGCCAGCAGTTTCACAGAATACGAGCAGTACTTC.

This clone was found once. This chain joins TRBV29-1 and TRBJ1-1; D may be TRBD1 (5 bases). The CDR3 is made up of 14 amino acids. Per the germline V gene, CDR1 is SQVTM and CDR2 is ANQGSEA. V was pared by 3 bases and J by 1 base, with 12 bases between. In DNA form, the CDR3 reads TGCAGCGTTGATGGTTGGGGCTGGAACACTGAAGCTTTCTTT. The encoded protein is CSVDGWGWNTEAFF.

The chain carries TRBV5-6 and TRBJ1-2; D call uncertain. The germline V and J ends were trimmed by 2 bases and 5 bases, with 7 bases remaining between them. The CDR3 sequence is 12 residues long. Germline-derived CDR1 and CDR2 are SGHDT and YYEEEE. CDR3 sequence (DNA): TGTGCCAGCAGCTTCTCCGTTTATGGCTACACCTTC. This gives the protein CASSFSVYGYTF.

The chain is built from TRBV7-9 and TRBJ2-7; TRBD1 matches 7 bases. CDR3 length: 14 amino acids. J was trimmed by 3 bases and V by 5 bases; bases with no gene match: 7. Germline-derived CDR1 and CDR2 are SEHNR and FQNEAQ (reference sequence). Here the CDR3 DNA reads TGTGCCAGCAGCATCCGGGACAGTGTCTACGAGCAGTACTTC. Protein: CASSIRDSVYEQYF.

The chain has TRBV7-8 and TRBJ2-7; 8 bases agree with TRBD2. V lost 4 bases to trimming and J lost 4 bases; unmatched junction nucleotides: 6. Germline assignment: CDR1 SGHVS and CDR2 FQNEAQ. The CDR3 is 14 residues long. DNA of the CDR3: TGTGCCAGCAGCTGGGAAGCGGGAGTGTACGAGCAGTACTTC. Its translation is CASSWEAGVYEQYF.

The V gene is TRBV27, the J gene TRBJ2-7; D gene unclear. Germline assignment: CDR1 MNHEY and CDR2 SMNVEV (reference sequence). This CDR3 comprises 13 residues. The V end was cut by 4 bases, the J end by 2 bases, with 9 bases between. CDR3 nucleotides: TGTGCCAGCAGTTCGACTCAGACCTACGAGCAGTACTTC. It is translated as CASSSTQTYEQYF.

The chain employs TRBV7-2 and TRBJ1-5, with 8 nucleotides matching TRBD1. From germline, CDR1 is SGHTA and CDR2 FQGNSA. After removal of 4 bases from V and 6 bases from J, the junction contained 11 bases not matched to a gene. The CDR3 is made up of 16 amino acids. In nucleotides, the CDR3 is TGTGCCAGCAGCTCCTGGACAGGGCGGGGCGGTCAGCCCCAGCATTTT. Its protein is CASSSWTGRGGQPQHF.

This clone was counted between two and nine times. The rearrangement uses TRBV19 and TRBJ1-1, with D tentatively TRBD1 (5 bases). In germline, CDR1 is LNHDA, CDR2 SQIVND (reference sequence). CDR3 length equals 13 residues. Trimming pared 3 bases from V and 8 bases from J, leaving 13 bases between. The CDR3 DNA is TGTGCCAGTAGTATCACTACGCAGGGAGAAGCTTTCTTT. This codes for CASSITTQGEAFF.

The V call is TRBV11-2, the J call TRBJ2-7, with no clear D. The CDR3 has 13 residues. Germline-derived CDR1 and CDR2 are SGHAT and FQNNGV. Here the CDR3 reads CASSFKLDGAAEV. The CDR3 bases are TGTGCCAGCAGCTTCAAGTTGGACGGAGCCGCGGAGGTC.

V is TRBV15 and J is TRBJ2-1, with a weak D call TRBD2 (6 bases). Germline loops: CDR1 LNHNV, CDR2 YYDKDF (reference sequence). CDR3 length equals 11 residues. Trimming cost V 5 bases and J 12 bases, with 11 bases left between them. CDR3 in DNA: TGTGCCACCAGCGGGGACTCCGCGCAGTTCTTC. This gives the protein CATSGDSAQFF.

V is TRBV7-2 and J is TRBJ2-1, with 10 bases matching TRBD2. The CDR3 has 16 residues. V was clipped by 5 bases and J by 10 bases; unmatched bases: 14. Germline assignment: CDR1 SGHTA and CDR2 FQGNSA. CDR3 residues: CASSPQWGSGGVEQFF. The DNA of the CDR3 is TGTGCCAGCAGCCCGCAATGGGGGAGCGGGGGGGTAGAGCAGTTCTTC.

The rearrangement joins TRBV11-3 to TRBJ1-2; D might be TRBD1 (6 bases). The germline V and J ends were trimmed by 2 bases and 4 bases, with 14 bases remaining between them. CDR3 size: 15 residues. CDR1 and CDR2 (germline): SGHNT, YENEEA. The CDR3 bases are TGTGCCAGCAGCTTAATCGGCAGGGGAGCCTATGGCTACACCTTC. Protein sequence: CASSLIGRGAYGYTF.

The chain employs TRBV9 and TRBJ1-3, with 7 bases fitting TRBD1. Germline trimming cut 3 bases from V and 4 bases from J; bases unmatched to any gene: 7. This CDR3 contains 15 residues. Germline V gene sequence: CDR1 SGDLS, CDR2 YYNGEE. This CDR3 is CASSASGTVGNTIYF. The CDR3 bases are TGTGCCAGCAGCGCGTCCGGGACAGTAGGAAACACCATATATTTT. The full variable domain, rest sourced from reference TRBV9 and TRBJ1-3, is DSGVTQTPKHLITATGQRVTLRCSPRSGDLSVYWYQQSLDQGLQFLIQYYNGEERAKGNILERFSAQQFPDLHSELNLSSLELGDSALYFCASSASGTVGNTIYFGEGSWLTVV.

The chain joins TRBV7-2 to TRBJ2-7; 7 nucleotides line up with TRBD2. The CDR3 is 17 residues long. The V gene end was trimmed by 5 bases and the J gene end by 7 bases; junction bases not matched to a gene: 20. The germline V gene encodes CDR1 SGHTA and CDR2 FQGNSA. The CDR3 DNA follows: TGTGCCAGCAGCCCCCAGAGACTGATTGAGCGGGACTCGGAGCAGTACTTC. Translating gives CASSPQRLIERDSEQYF.

J is TRBJ2-3 and V is TRBV7-9; no reliable D call. The CDR3 extends over 10 amino acids. Germline V CDR1 and CDR2: SEHNR, FQNEAQ (reference sequence). V was cut by 11 bases and J by 4 bases, with 7 bases left in between. This CDR3 reads CADSADTQYF. The CDR3 coding sequence is TGTGCCGACTCGGCAGATACGCAGTATTTT.

The chain's CDR3 is CSVGTSVPYNEQFF. As DNA, the CDR3 is TGCAGCGTCGGGACTAGCGTCCCCTACAATGAGCAGTTCTTC. The J gene is TRBJ2-1, the V gene TRBV29-1; 10 positions match TRBD2. Losses at the gene ends were 6 bases for V and 2 bases for J; bases not matched to a gene: 4. This CDR3 has 14 amino acids. CDR1 is SQVTM and CDR2 is ANQGSEA in the germline V gene.